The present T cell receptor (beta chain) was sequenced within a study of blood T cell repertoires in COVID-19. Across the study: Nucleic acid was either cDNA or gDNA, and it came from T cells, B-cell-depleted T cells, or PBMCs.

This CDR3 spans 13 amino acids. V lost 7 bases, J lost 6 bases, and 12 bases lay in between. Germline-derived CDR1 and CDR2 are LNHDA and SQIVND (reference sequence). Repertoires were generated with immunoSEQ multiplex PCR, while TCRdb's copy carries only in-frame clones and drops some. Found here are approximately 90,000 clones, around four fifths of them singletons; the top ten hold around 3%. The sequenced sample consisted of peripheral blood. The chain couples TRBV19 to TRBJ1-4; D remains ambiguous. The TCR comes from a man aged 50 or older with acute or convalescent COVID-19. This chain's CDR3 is CASMRSGYEKLFF. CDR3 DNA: TGTGCCAGTATGCGTTCCGGGTATGAAAAACTGTTTTTT. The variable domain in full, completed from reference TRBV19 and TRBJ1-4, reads DGGITQSPKYLFRKEGQNVTLSCEQNLNHDAMYWYRQDPGQGLRLIYYSQIVNDFQKGDIAEGYSVSREKKESFPLTVTSAQKNPTAFYLCASMRSGYEKLFFGSGTQLSVL.